A single sample gave rise to the 14 T cell receptor beta chains below, sequenced in a study of CXCR3-negative and CXCR3-positive naive CD8 T cells. Overall study results and limits: Hydrophobicity was higher for TRB CDR3s found in CXCR3-positive naive cells than in CXCR3-negative naive cells.

These TCRs' antigens remain unknown. The method, 5' RACE with UMI labels, was used to prepare the TRB cDNA libraries. One entry per CDR3 protein, without DNA, is what TCRdb gives after re-calling the 5' RACE reads. The sample data list 85,000 to 90,000 distinct CDR3 sequences. Sequencing used naive CXCR3+ CD8+ T cells from blood. The subset here: CD45RO-CCR7+CD27+CD95- naive CD8+ T cells expressing CXCR3 (TNR3+). These receptors came from a human donor in good health. Some clones in this sample may be carry-over from other donors' samples.

The chain employs TRBV25-1 and TRBJ2-2; TCRdb reports TRBD2, a call that lacks DNA to check it against. Germline assignment: CDR1 MGHDK and CDR2 SYGVNS. The CDR3 contains 16 residues. CDR3 protein: CASSEYRREPTGELFF.

The J gene is TRBJ1-1, the V gene TRBV6-5; TCRdb proposes TRBD1, but this gene call is untestable without DNA. This CDR3 region has 13 residues. The germline CDR1 and CDR2 sequences are MNHEY and SVGAGI. The CDR3 sequence is CASSSGANTEAFF.

This chain uses TRBV3-1 with TRBJ2-7; without DNA, the TCRdb call of TRBD2 cannot be checked. CDR3 length equals 14 residues. Germline V gives CDR1 LGHDT, CDR2 YNNKEL (reference sequence). This CDR3 reads CASSHLAGPYEQYF.

The chain has TRBV29-1 and TRBJ2-7. The CDR3 has 13 amino acids. Germline CDR1 reads SQVTM; CDR2 reads ANQGSEA. The CDR3 protein is CSVGANSSYEQYF.

The rearrangement uses TRBV5-1 and TRBJ2-5; there is no DNA to check the TCRdb D call of TRBD1. This CDR3 spans 13 amino acids. In germline, CDR1 is SGHRS, CDR2 YFSETQ. The CDR3 reads CASSFRDGETQYF. Combining the CDR3 with reference TRBV5-1 and TRBJ2-5 gives the whole variable domain KAGVTQTPRYLIKTRGQQVTLSCSPISGHRSVSWYQQTPGQGLQFLFEYFSETQRNKGNFPGRFSGRQFSNSRSEMNVSTLELGDSALYLCASSFRDGETQYFGPGTRLLVL.

The chain is built from TRBV27 and TRBJ1-6; TCRdb names TRBD1, which stays unverified in the absence of DNA. Germline values: CDR1 MNHEY, CDR2 SMNVEV (reference sequence). There are 13 residues in the CDR3. CDR3 residues: CASRGGHNSPLHF.

The rearrangement joins TRBV7-6 to TRBJ1-5. This CDR3 is 15 amino acids long. Germline CDR1 and CDR2: SGHVS and FNYEAQ. CDR3 in amino acids: CASSLAGSGNQPQHF.

This chain joins TRBV6-6 and TRBJ2-5; the TRBD1 assignment by TCRdb is unverifiable without DNA. The germline V gene has CDR1 MNHNY and CDR2 SVGAGI (reference sequence). The CDR3 has 11 residues. CDR3 residues: CASRDGGTQYF.

The chain recombines TRBV6-2 or TRBV6-3 with TRBJ2-5; the D gene TCRdb calls, TRBD1, cannot be checked with no DNA. The germline gives CDR1 MNHEY, CDR2 SVGEGT. The CDR3 length is 15 residues. The CDR3 here is CASSSLGGSQETQYF.

The chain joins TRBV28 to TRBJ2-3; no DNA is available, so the TRBD1 call from TCRdb remains unchecked. This CDR3 has 16 residues. Germline-derived CDR1 and CDR2 are MDHEN and SYDVKM. CDR3 loop: CASSPPTGEGTDTQYF.

The V gene is TRBV28, the J gene TRBJ1-2; absent DNA, TCRdb's TRBD1 call cannot be checked. This CDR3 spans 16 amino acids. Germline V gives CDR1 MDHEN, CDR2 SYDVKM. CDR3 region: CASSTRDRASPNRYTF.

The chain joins TRBV6-6 to TRBJ1-3. Germline V CDR1 and CDR2: MNHNY, SVGAGI (reference sequence). The CDR3 length is 12 residues. This CDR3 reads CASSYSTNTIYF.

The chain joins TRBV15 to TRBJ2-3; checking the TCRdb D call of TRBD1 is not possible without DNA. Per germline, CDR1 LNHNV and CDR2 YYDKDF (reference sequence). The CDR3 totals 14 residues. The CDR3 spells CATTRRDQADTQYF. Full variable domain (outside the CDR3, taken from reference TRBV15 and TRBJ2-3): DAMVIQNPRYQVTQFGKPVTLSCSQTLNHNVMYWYQQKSSQAPKLLFHYYDKDFNNEADTPDNFQSRRPNTSFCFLDIRSPGLGDTAMYLCATTRRDQADTQYFGPGTRLTVL.

V is TRBV29-1 and J is TRBJ1-1. The V gene's germline CDR1 is SQVTM and CDR2 ANQGSEA. This CDR3 region has 12 residues. This chain's CDR3 is CSYGLEGTEAFF.